This passage covers 18 T cell receptor beta chains from one sample sequenced in a study of blood T cell repertoires in COVID-19. TCRdb keeps only in-frame clones here, not all; method: immunoSEQ multiplex PCR. The table lists tens of thousands of clones, 80% to 90% of them singletons. The sequencing sample was made of peripheral blood. These receptors came from a human donor with active COVID-19. The donor label of this sample is uncertain.

The chain employs TRBV5-5 and TRBJ2-5, with TRBD2 identical over 10 bases. The CDR3 has 16 residues. Germline values: CDR1 SGHKS, CDR2 YYEKEE (reference sequence). V was pared by 0 bases and J by 1 base, with 3 bases of the junction left unmatched. The CDR3 protein is CASSLAVAGGQETQYF. CDR3 bases: TGTGCCAGCAGCTTGGCAGTAGCGGGGGGCCAAGAGACCCAGTACTTC.

This chain joins TRBV9 and TRBJ2-7; 8 bases are shared with TRBD2. CDR1 is SGDLS, CDR2 YYNGEE, per germline. Losses at the gene ends were 0 bases for V and 6 bases for J; bases not matched to a gene: 11. The CDR3 covers 16 residues. CDR3 amino acids: CASSVATLTSEGEQYF. CDR3 bases: TGTGCCAGCAGCGTAGCTACGCTGACTAGCGAGGGCGAGCAGTACTTC.

The V and J genes are TRBV5-5 and TRBJ2-5; maybe TRBD2 (6 bases). Germline-derived CDR1 and CDR2 are SGHKS and YYEKEE (reference sequence). The ends were cut back, 4 bases at V and 2 bases at J, with 15 bases in the middle. The CDR3 consists of 15 residues. The CDR3 here is CASSRPGSRQETQYF. DNA for the CDR3: TGTGCCAGCAGCCGGCCCGGGAGTAGGCAAGAGACCCAGTACTTC.

This clone was seen a handful of times. In DNA form, the CDR3 reads TGTGCCAGCAGTTACCAGGTTTCTCAGCCGTCATCCTACAATGAGCAGTTCTTC. Protein sequence: CASSYQVSQPSSYNEQFF. The rearrangement joins TRBV6-2 or TRBV6-3 to TRBJ2-1, with D uncertain. V was pared by 2 bases and J by 1 base, with 18 bases between. The CDR3 sequence is 18 residues long. The germline V gene has CDR1 MNHEY and CDR2 SVGEGT.

The chain recombines TRBV5-4 with TRBJ2-7; 8 nucleotides line up with TRBD2. CDR1 SGHNT and CDR2 YYREEE come from the germline V gene (reference sequence). Trimming removed 6 bases from V and 6 bases from J; junction bases left unmatched: 8. The CDR3 is 13 residues long. The CDR3 DNA reads as TGTGCCAGCACCCTCGGGGGGGCCTCCGAGCAGTACTTC. Translating gives CASTLGGASEQYF.

The chain links TRBV24-1 to TRBJ2-2; tentative D call: TRBD2 (6 bases). V was cut by 6 bases and J by 4 bases, with 14 bases left in between. The CDR3 runs to 15 residues. Germline loops: CDR1 KGHDR, CDR2 SFDVKD. In DNA form, the CDR3 reads TGTGCCACCAGTAGCGGTCTGGGGGGCACCGGGGAGCTGTTTTTT. Protein sequence: CATSSGLGGTGELFF.

The rearrangement uses TRBV6-4 and TRBJ2-3; 11 bases line up with TRBD2. Germline CDR1 MRHNA, CDR2 SNTAGT. This CDR3 has 16 amino acids. The V segment lost 0 bases and the J segment 2 bases; nucleotides outside the gene matches: 1. The CDR3 nucleotides are TGTGCCAGCAGTGACTCTAGCGGGGGGGCCACAGATACGCAGTATTTT. Protein sequence: CASSDSSGGATDTQYF.

The chain combines TRBV11-2 with TRBJ1-6; TRBD1 is a possible D gene (6 bases). Looked up from germline, CDR1 is SGHAT and CDR2 is FQNNGV. The germline V and J ends were trimmed by 4 bases and 9 bases, with 13 bases remaining between them. The CDR3 runs 14 residues. DNA of the CDR3: TGTGCCAGCAGCTCAACAGGGCTCGGTTCACCCCTCCACTTT. Encoded protein: CASSSTGLGSPLHF.

This rearrangement joins TRBV2 to TRBJ2-1; 9 nucleotides align to TRBD1. CDR1 and CDR2 from the germline V gene are SNHLY and FYNNEI. The CDR3 consists of 17 residues. The V and J ends lost 7 bases and 5 bases, in that order; junction bases with no gene match: 15. The CDR3 nucleotides read TGTGCCAGCATCGTTCGGAGGGCGGGACAGGGCCACAATGAGCAGTTCTTC. It codes for CASIVRRAGQGHNEQFF.

A single count supports this clone. The chain links TRBV18 to TRBJ2-3; the match to TRBD2 covers 8 bases. The V and J ends lost 3 bases and 3 bases, in that order; junction bases with no gene match: 8. This CDR3 is built from 16 residues. The V gene's germline CDR1 is KGHSH and CDR2 LQKENI. CDR3 amino acids: CASSPPASGRTDTQYF. Here the CDR3 DNA reads TGTGCCAGCTCACCGCCGGCAAGCGGGAGAACAGATACGCAGTATTTT.

This sequence joins TRBV5-4 and TRBJ2-1, with D possibly TRBD2 on 5 matching bases. Between the trimmed V and J ends, which lost 0 bases and 8 bases, there was a span of 9 bases. In germline, CDR1 is SGHNT, CDR2 YYREEE (reference sequence). The CDR3 is 13 residues long. CDR3 sequence: CASSLAGIDEQFF. Written as DNA, the CDR3 is TGTGCCAGCAGCTTGGCCGGGATCGATGAGCAGTTCTTC.

This chain links TRBV13 with TRBJ2-1, with TRBD1 identical over 8 bases. Germline V gene sequence: CDR1 PRHDT, CDR2 FYEKMQ (reference sequence). V shed 2 bases, J shed 6 bases, and the junction held 6 bases outside the gene matches. The length of the CDR3 is 15 residues. The CDR3 is CASSLPQGAGNEQFF. The CDR3 DNA follows: TGTGCCAGCAGCTTACCTCAGGGGGCGGGCAATGAGCAGTTCTTC.

This chain uses TRBV7-6 with TRBJ2-4; D is perhaps TRBD1 (7 bases). Germline CDR1 SGHVS, CDR2 FNYEAQ. The CDR3 covers 16 residues. Trimming shortened V by 6 bases and J by 0 bases, and 15 bases separated the two germline ends. CDR3 bases: TGTGCCAGCAGTCCAAGACAGGGACTAGCCAAAAACATTCAGTACTTC. Encoded protein: CASSPRQGLAKNIQYF.

The rearrangement uses TRBV6-6 and TRBJ2-7, with D hard to call. V was clipped by 6 bases and J by 4 bases, with 13 bases between them. The CDR3 covers 13 residues. The germline V gene has CDR1 MNHNY and CDR2 SVGAGI (reference sequence). In DNA, the CDR3 is TGTGCCAGCAGATCAATCGGGTTTTACGAGCAGTACTTC. Its protein product is CASRSIGFYEQYF.

The V call is TRBV5-6, the J call TRBJ1-1; 9 bases map to TRBD1. CDR1 SGHDT and CDR2 YYEEEE come from the germline V gene. This CDR3 is 17 amino acids long. V was clipped by 4 bases and J by 0 bases; unmatched bases: 10. CDR3 nucleotides: TGTGCCAGCAGCATGTCCGGGACAGGGACCATGAACACTGAAGCTTTCTTT. This encodes CASSMSGTGTMNTEAFF.

V gene TRBV7-2 combines with J gene TRBJ1-6; 8 positions agree with TRBD1. This CDR3 has 16 residues. The V segment lost 4 bases and the J segment 9 bases; nucleotides outside the gene matches: 11. Germline CDR1 and CDR2: SGHTA and FQGNSA. Here the CDR3 DNA reads TGTGCCAGCAGCTCGGACCGGACAGGGCCACGTTCACCCCTCCACTTT. It yields the protein CASSSDRTGPRSPLHF.

The chain uses TRBV6-6 and TRBJ1-2; tentative D call: TRBD1 (6 bases). Germline CDR1 and CDR2: MNHNY and SVGAGI (reference sequence). The germline V and J ends were trimmed by 7 bases and 7 bases, with 16 bases remaining between them. The CDR3 extends over 13 amino acids. The CDR3 here is CASTAGDNLGYTF. The DNA for the CDR3 is TGTGCCAGCACCGCGGGGGACAATCTTGGCTACACCTTC.

Only a few counts were recorded for this clone. This rearrangement joins TRBV11-2 to TRBJ1-2; 8 nucleotides line up with TRBD1. V lost 3 bases, J lost 7 bases, and 4 bases stayed unmatched. CDR1 SGHAT and CDR2 FQNNGV come from the germline V gene. The CDR3 has 13 amino acids. CDR3 region: CASSLDRVGGYTF. The CDR3 DNA reads as TGTGCCAGCAGCTTGGACAGGGTTGGTGGCTACACCTTC.